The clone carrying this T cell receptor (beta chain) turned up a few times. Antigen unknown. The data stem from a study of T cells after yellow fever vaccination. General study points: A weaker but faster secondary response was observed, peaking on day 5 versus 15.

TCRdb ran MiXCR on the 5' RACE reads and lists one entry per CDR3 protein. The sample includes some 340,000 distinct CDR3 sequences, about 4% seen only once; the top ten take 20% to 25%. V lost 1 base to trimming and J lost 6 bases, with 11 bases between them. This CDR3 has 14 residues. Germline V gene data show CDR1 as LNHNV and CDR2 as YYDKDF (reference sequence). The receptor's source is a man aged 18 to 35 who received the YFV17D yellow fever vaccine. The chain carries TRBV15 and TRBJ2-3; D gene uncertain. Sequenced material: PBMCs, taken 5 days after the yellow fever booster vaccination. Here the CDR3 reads CATSRGLTRDTQYF. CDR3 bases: TGTGCCACCAGCAGAGGCTTGACGAGGGATACGCAGTATTTT.